The clone carrying this T cell receptor beta chain was seen a handful of times. This CDR3 is 15 amino acids long. V lost 2 bases and J lost 1, with 10 bases in between. The germline CDR1 and CDR2 sequences are SGHTA and FQGNSA. This record comes from a study of identical twins. Everyone who gave samples was a healthy Caucasian. Unique molecular identifiers were present on cDNA, and template switching added a universal primer site. TCRdb passed the 5' RACE reads through MiXCR, listing each CDR3 protein once. The sample records some 1,700,000 distinct CDR3 sequences, less than 35% being singletons. The material sequenced was cord blood. The source is a newborn girl in good health. This rearrangement joins TRBV7-2 to TRBJ2-3; no clear D. The CDR3 loop is CASSLTGDGTDTQYF. The CDR3 DNA follows: TGTGCCAGCAGCTTAACCGGCGATGGCACAGATACGCAGTATTTT.